The entry below gives a single T cell receptor beta chain sequence along with its context. This sample is drawn from a study of blood T cell repertoires in COVID-19. Study as a whole: Both acute and convalescent COVID-19 samples were obtained from the United States, Italy and Spain. The cDNA or gDNA used as material had been derived from T cells, B-cell-depleted T cells, or PBMCs.

The V gene's germline CDR1 is SGHTA and CDR2 FQGNSA. The CDR3 extends over 17 amino acids. Trimming left V 0 bases short and J 0 bases short, with 9 bases between. Original methodology: For nucleated cells, counts were estimated from reference gene primer amplification. Clones were read by immunoSEQ multiplex PCR, and TCRdb kept only the in-frame ones, dropping some. The V and J calls and clone size come from that table; D and trimming were worked out from the DNA. This sample has about 26,000 clones, with 90% found just once. Sequencing used peripheral blood. The source of this sequence is a woman aged 55-70 years with active COVID-19. The genes are TRBV7-2 and TRBJ2-6, with D possibly TRBD1 on 5 matching bases. The CDR3: CASSLASGFSGANVLTF. The CDR3 DNA is TGTGCCAGCAGCTTAGCCTCAGGGTTCTCTGGGGCCAACGTCCTGACTTTC.